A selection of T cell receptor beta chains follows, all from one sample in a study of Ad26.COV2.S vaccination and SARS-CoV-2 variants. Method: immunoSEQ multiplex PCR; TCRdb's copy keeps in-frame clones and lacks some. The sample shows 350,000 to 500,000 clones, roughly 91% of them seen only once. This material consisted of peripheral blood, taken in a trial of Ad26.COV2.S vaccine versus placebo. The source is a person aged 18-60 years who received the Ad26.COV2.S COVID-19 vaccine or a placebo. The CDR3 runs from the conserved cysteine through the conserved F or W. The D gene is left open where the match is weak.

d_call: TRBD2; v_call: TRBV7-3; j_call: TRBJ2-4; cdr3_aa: CASSLAGENIQYF
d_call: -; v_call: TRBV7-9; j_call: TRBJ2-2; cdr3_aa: CASSSFPGSGELFF
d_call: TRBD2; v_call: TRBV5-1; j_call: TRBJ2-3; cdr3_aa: CASSLVLSGTSTDTQYF
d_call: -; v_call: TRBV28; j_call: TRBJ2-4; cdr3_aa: CASSLRTLAKNIQYF
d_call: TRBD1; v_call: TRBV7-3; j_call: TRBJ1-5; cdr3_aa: CASSLKGASQPQHF
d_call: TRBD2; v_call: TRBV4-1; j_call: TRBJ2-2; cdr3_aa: CASSQEAGGFNTGELFF
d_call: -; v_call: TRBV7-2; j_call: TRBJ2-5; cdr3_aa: CASSGRTSNLQETQYF
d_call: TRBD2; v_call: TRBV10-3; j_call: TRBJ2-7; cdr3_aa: CAISGKMGTSGSYEQYF
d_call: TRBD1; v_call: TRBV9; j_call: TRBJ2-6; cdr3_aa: CASSVGQGLANVLTF
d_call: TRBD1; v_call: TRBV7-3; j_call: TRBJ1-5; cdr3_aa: CASSPNGQGRKPQHF
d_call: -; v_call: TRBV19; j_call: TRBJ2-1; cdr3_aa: CASKGEGQNEQFF
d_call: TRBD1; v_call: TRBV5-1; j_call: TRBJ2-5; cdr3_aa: CASSPQGETQYF